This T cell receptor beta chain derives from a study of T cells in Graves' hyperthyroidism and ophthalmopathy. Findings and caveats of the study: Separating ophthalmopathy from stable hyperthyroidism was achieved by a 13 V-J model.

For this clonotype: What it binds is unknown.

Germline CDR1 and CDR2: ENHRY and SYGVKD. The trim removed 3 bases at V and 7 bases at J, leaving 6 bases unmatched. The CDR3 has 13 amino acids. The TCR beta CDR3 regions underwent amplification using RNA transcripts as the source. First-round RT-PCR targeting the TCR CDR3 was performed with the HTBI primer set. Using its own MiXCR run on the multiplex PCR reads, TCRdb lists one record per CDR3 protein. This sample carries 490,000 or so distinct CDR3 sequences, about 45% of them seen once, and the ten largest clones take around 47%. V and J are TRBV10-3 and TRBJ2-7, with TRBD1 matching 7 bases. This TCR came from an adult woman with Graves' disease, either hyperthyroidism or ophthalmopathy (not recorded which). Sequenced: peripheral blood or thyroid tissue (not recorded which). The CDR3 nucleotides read TGTGCCATCAGTGATGGGGGACAGTGGGAGCAGTACTTC. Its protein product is CAISDGGQWEQYF.